The TCR beta chain described here comes from a study of control samples from healthy donors and cancer patients. Germline CDR1 and CDR2: PRHDT and FYEKMQ (reference sequence). The CDR3 runs to 15 residues. Trimming cost V 6 bases and J 12 bases, with 23 bases left between them. The assay was immunoSEQ multiplex PCR, and TCRdb's table has in-frame clones only and misses some. Seen here are some 79,000 clones, less than 90% observed once, and the top ten hold 4%. The clonotype originates from a woman aged 50 to 60 in good health. The sequencing input was blood. The chain links TRBV13 to TRBJ1-4, with D possibly matching TRBD1 (6 bases). The CDR3 DNA reads TGTGCCAGCAGTACCCGGGACACGCCTAGGGATGAACTGTTTTTT. It specifies CASSTRDTPRDELFF.